These 30 T cell receptor beta chains were all obtained from the same sample, sequenced in a study of cytomegalovirus exposure and HLA in healthy donors. 13 Jbeta primers and 60 Vbeta primers were used for the PCR. Sequencing was performed with immunoSEQ multiplex PCR; in TCRdb, only in-frame clones are kept and a portion is missing. Of 150,000 to 200,000 clones in the sample, 75% to 90% were seen once. The material sequenced was PBMCs. The receptors shown here come from a woman aged 45 to 65 in good health and CMV-seropositive.

The genes are TRBV4-2 and TRBJ2-1, with D possibly matching TRBD2 (6 bases). Trimming took 1 base from V and 5 from J, leaving 9 bases between them. In germline, CDR1 is LGHNA, CDR2 YNFKEQ. The CDR3 sequence is 14 residues long. The chain's CDR3 is CASSQVPSDNEQFF. DNA for the CDR3: TGTGCCAGCAGCCAAGTTCCTAGCGACAATGAGCAGTTCTTC.

The chain couples TRBV19 to TRBJ2-2, with TRBD1 matching 10 bases. The germline gives CDR1 LNHDA, CDR2 SQIVND (reference sequence). CDR3 size: 15 residues. V shed 5 bases and J 4 bases; nucleotides not matched to a gene: 4. CDR3 bases: TGTGCCAGTAGTTCGGGACAGGGGAGCACCGGGGAGCTGTTTTTT. It yields the protein CASSSGQGSTGELFF.

The chain recombines TRBV10-3 with TRBJ2-3; D uncertain. This CDR3 is built from 12 residues. Per the germline V gene, CDR1 is ENHRY and CDR2 is SYGVKD. The V gene lost 10 bases and the J gene lost 4 bases, with 12 bases spanning the gap. The CDR3 bases are TGTGCCACCGCGTCCCGAGCAGATACGCAGTATTTT. Protein product: CATASRADTQYF.

V is TRBV5-1 and J is TRBJ1-5, with 8 bases that match TRBD1. This CDR3 contains 15 residues. Germline CDR1 reads SGHRS; CDR2 reads YFSETQ. J gave up 2 bases and V 3 bases, and 4 bases lay outside the gene matches. The CDR3 sequence is CASSSGQGGNQPQHF. CDR3 sequence (DNA): TGCGCCAGCAGCTCCGGACAGGGTGGCAATCAGCCCCAGCATTTT.

The rearrangement joins TRBV6-1 to TRBJ1-3, with a weak D call TRBD1 (6 bases). Trimming took off 6 bases at V and 1 base at J, with 10 bases between the two ends. This CDR3 spans 14 amino acids. The germline gives CDR1 MNHNS, CDR2 SASEGT. CDR3 nucleotide sequence: TGTGCCAGCAGCCACACAGGGTCTGGAAACACCATATATTTT. As protein: CASSHTGSGNTIYF.

The gene calls are TRBV10-3 and TRBJ1-1; 7 bases fit TRBD1. Germline V CDR1 and CDR2: ENHRY, SYGVKD. CDR3 length equals 13 residues. V gave up 6 bases and J gave up 6 bases; unmatched junction bases: 7. This CDR3 reads CAIRAGGIPEAFF. The CDR3 bases are TGTGCCATCAGGGCAGGGGGAATCCCTGAAGCTTTCTTT.

V and J are TRBV9 and TRBJ2-7; D perhaps matches TRBD1 (6 bases). The CDR3 runs to 15 residues. V was cut by 2 bases and J by 1 base, with 13 bases left in between. The V gene's germline CDR1 is SGDLS and CDR2 YYNGEE. In nucleotides, the CDR3 is TGTGCCAGCAGCGTGGGACATCCGACGTCCTACGAGCAGTACTTC. Protein: CASSVGHPTSYEQYF.

This chain links TRBV12-5 with TRBJ2-7; 11 bases map to TRBD1. Germline lookup yields CDR1 LGHNT and CDR2 FRNRAP. This CDR3 spans 14 amino acids. The ends lost 6 bases at V and 5 bases at J; junction bases unmatched: 6. The CDR3 sequence: CASGPGQGADEQYF. CDR3 DNA sequence: TGTGCTAGTGGCCCTGGACAGGGGGCGGACGAGCAGTACTTC.

Turning to this clone: The junction departs from the called germline gene at one end, perhaps through a read error. The chain links TRBV5-1 to TRBJ1-5, with 8 bases identical to TRBD1. Germline CDR1 SGHRS, CDR2 YFSETQ. The CDR3 runs to 15 residues. The CDR3 here is CASSLQGGLDQPQHF. CDR3 sequence (DNA): TGTGCCAGCAGCTTACAGGGGGGGTTGGATCAGCCCCAGCATTTT.

This clone appeared a few times. In DNA, the CDR3 is TGTGCCAGCAGCTCAACACAGGGGGCCATCACAGATACGCAGTATTTT. This gives the protein CASSSTQGAITDTQYF. The chain links TRBV7-9 to TRBJ2-3; 9 bases match TRBD1. V gave up 4 bases and J gave up 2 bases; unmatched junction bases: 7. The CDR3 covers 16 residues. Germline CDR1 SEHNR, CDR2 FQNEAQ (reference sequence).

This clone was observed a single time. This chain connects TRBV5-5 to TRBJ2-5, with 8 positions matching TRBD2. Germline CDR1 reads SGHKS; CDR2 reads YYEKEE (reference sequence). V was pared by 1 base and J by 4 bases, with 6 bases of the junction left unmatched. The CDR3 sequence is 15 residues long. Here the CDR3 DNA reads TGTGCCAGCAGCTTGTCGGGGGGGGCCGGAGAGACCCAGTACTTC. Translated: CASSLSGGAGETQYF.

This clone was seen a handful of times. J is TRBJ1-3 and V is TRBV6-5, with 7 positions matching TRBD1. The CDR3 has 14 amino acids. Germline-derived CDR1 and CDR2 are MNHEY and SVGAGI. Trimming took 5 bases from V and 2 from J; bases not matched to a gene: 3. This CDR3 reads CASSQGGAGNTIYF. The CDR3 region has the DNA TGTGCCAGCAGTCAGGGGGGCGCTGGAAACACCATATATTTT.

The V and J genes are TRBV7-2 and TRBJ2-3, with D unresolved. The CDR3 runs to 12 residues. Germline CDR1 SGHTA, CDR2 FQGNSA. V gave up 5 bases and J gave up 7 bases, with 10 bases separating them. The CDR3 region has the DNA TGTGCCAGCAGCCCGGAGCTGAATACGCAGTATTTT. As protein: CASSPELNTQYF.

The rearrangement links TRBV5-6 to TRBJ2-1; TRBD1 agrees at 9 bases. Germline lookup yields CDR1 SGHDT and CDR2 YYEEEE. With 7 bases clipped from V and 4 bases from J, the junction kept 3 bases outside the gene matches. CDR3 length: 13 residues. The chain's CDR3 is CASYRGQYNEQFF. CDR3 DNA sequence: TGTGCCAGCTACAGGGGGCAGTACAATGAGCAGTTCTTC.

The chain is built from TRBV6-6 and TRBJ1-5; tentative D call: TRBD1 (6 bases). Germline V gene data show CDR1 as MNHNY and CDR2 as SVGAGI (reference sequence). The CDR3 runs 16 residues. The V gene lost 2 bases and the J gene lost 5 bases, with 16 bases spanning the gap. The CDR3 DNA follows: TGTGCCAGCAGTTACCCTAACCGGGACATTGATCAGCCCCAGCATTTT. Encoded protein: CASSYPNRDIDQPQHF.

The V and J genes are TRBV15 and TRBJ2-7; perhaps TRBD2 as D (6 bases). The V gene's germline CDR1 is LNHNV and CDR2 YYDKDF (reference sequence). CDR3 length: 16 amino acids. V lost 0 bases to trimming and J lost 7 bases, with 19 bases between them. Here the CDR3 reads CATSRDLGGPGGEQYF. CDR3 nucleotide sequence: TGTGCCACCAGCAGAGATCTGGGGGGTCCCGGGGGAGAGCAGTACTTC.

Only a few counts were recorded for this clone. The genes are TRBV29-1 and TRBJ2-1; TRBD1 agrees at 12 bases. Germline loops: CDR1 SQVTM, CDR2 ANQGSEA. The V and J ends lost 8 bases and 7 bases, in that order; junction bases with no gene match: 9. The CDR3 runs to 14 residues. The CDR3 is CSFPGQGATNEQFF. As DNA, the CDR3 is TGCAGCTTCCCGGGACAGGGGGCGACGAATGAGCAGTTCTTC.

The V call is TRBV19, the J call TRBJ1-1; 7 nucleotides line up with TRBD1. The CDR3 is 13 residues long. The germline V gene encodes CDR1 LNHDA and CDR2 SQIVND (reference sequence). J was trimmed by 8 bases and V by 3 bases; bases with no gene match: 6. Here the CDR3 reads CASSIDRVEEAFF. As DNA, the CDR3 is TGTGCCAGTAGTATTGACAGGGTAGAAGAAGCTTTCTTT.

The CDR3 DNA reads TGTGCCACGGTCGGAGGGGGAAACACCATATATTTT. It encodes CATVGGGNTIYF. The chain carries TRBV19 and TRBJ1-3; D gene ambiguous. The ends were cut back, 10 bases at V and 4 bases at J, with 11 bases in the middle. From germline, CDR1 is LNHDA and CDR2 SQIVND (reference sequence). The CDR3 contains 12 residues.

This clone was recorded a few times. This rearrangement joins TRBV6-1 to TRBJ2-5, with 12 bases matching TRBD2. The DNA end is a closer match to TRBJ2-7, so the J assignment may be wrong. The CDR3 has 15 amino acids. CDR1 is MNHNS, CDR2 SASEGT, per germline. The CDR3: CASSGTSGVSYEQYF. The DNA of the CDR3 is TGTGCCAGCAGTGGGACTAGCGGGGTGTCCTACGAGCAGTACTTC.

The rearrangement uses TRBV2 and TRBJ2-5, with D possibly TRBD1 on 5 matching bases. V dropped 1 base and J dropped 5 bases, with 11 bases sitting between them. There are 14 residues in the CDR3. The germline gives CDR1 SNHLY, CDR2 FYNNEI. The CDR3 nucleotides are TGTGCCAGCAGTGAAGTAGGGGCTTGGGAGACCCAGTACTTC. Translating it yields CASSEVGAWETQYF.

The V gene is TRBV6-6, the J gene TRBJ1-2; TRBD1 agrees at 7 bases. J lost 4 bases, V lost 0 bases, and 5 bases had no gene match. Germline CDR1 is MNHNY and CDR2 is SVGAGI (reference sequence). This CDR3 has 15 amino acids. CDR3 sequence: CASSYSGQSAYGYTF. The CDR3 DNA sequence: TGTGCCAGCAGTTACTCGGGACAGTCTGCCTATGGCTACACCTTC.

V is TRBV5-1 and J is TRBJ2-5; 7 nucleotides line up with TRBD2. V shed 5 bases, J shed 2 bases, and the junction held 3 bases outside the gene matches. The CDR3 is 13 residues long. Germline loops: CDR1 SGHRS, CDR2 YFSETQ. In DNA form, the CDR3 reads TGCGCCAGCAGAAGAGCGGGGCAAGAGACCCAGTACTTC. The encoded protein is CASRRAGQETQYF.

The chain is built from TRBV7-6 and TRBJ2-5, with 8 bases matching TRBD1. Germline assignment: CDR1 SGHVS and CDR2 FNYEAQ. The CDR3 loop spans 16 amino acids. The V and J ends lost 2 bases and 5 bases, in that order; junction bases with no gene match: 10. The CDR3, as DNA: TGTGCCAGCAGCTTATCCCCCCGCAGGGGGCCCGAGACCCAGTACTTC. Translated: CASSLSPRRGPETQYF.

This clone showed up just once. The rearrangement links TRBV4-2 to TRBJ2-3; TRBD1 matches at 8 bases. The CDR3 is made up of 18 amino acids. CDR1 is LGHNA and CDR2 is YNFKEQ in the germline V gene. After removal of 0 bases from V and 1 base from J, the junction contained 9 bases not matched to a gene. The CDR3 nucleotides are TGTGCCAGCAGCCAAGAGAGGGCCCAGGGGGCGGGCACAGATACGCAGTATTTT. This encodes CASSQERAQGAGTDTQYF.

This chain links TRBV7-2 with TRBJ2-1, with 7 positions matching TRBD1. The trim removed 4 bases at V and 0 bases at J, leaving 3 bases unmatched. The CDR3 covers 15 residues. Germline values: CDR1 SGHTA, CDR2 FQGNSA. The CDR3 DNA reads as TGTGCCAGCAGCTACCGGACAGGCTCCTACAATGAGCAGTTCTTC. Amino acids: CASSYRTGSYNEQFF. Full variable domain (missing parts from reference TRBV7-2 and TRBJ2-1): GAGVSQSPSNKVTEKGKDVELRCDPISGHTALYWYRQSLGQGLEFLIYFQGNSAPDKSGLPSDRFSAERTGGSVSTLTIQRTQQEDSAVYLCASSYRTGSYNEQFFGPGTRLTVL.

This chain links TRBV5-1 with TRBJ2-7; 7 positions match TRBD2. This CDR3 comprises 15 residues. Germline values: CDR1 SGHRS, CDR2 YFSETQ. V lost 0 bases and J lost 4; bases outside the gene matches: 7. DNA for the CDR3: TGCGCCAGCAGCTTGGTTTACGGGGGGAATTACGAGCAGTACTTC. Its translation: CASSLVYGGNYEQYF.

The CDR3 sequence: CASSLETGTGGNEQYF. CDR3 DNA: TGTGCCAGCAGCTTAGAAACCGGGACAGGCGGTAACGAGCAGTACTTC. V usage is TRBV7-6 and J usage is TRBJ2-7; 8 nucleotides align to TRBD1. This CDR3 is built from 16 residues. Germline CDR1 SGHVS, CDR2 FNYEAQ. V shed 1 base and J 5 bases; nucleotides not matched to a gene: 10.

The rearrangement joins TRBV28 to TRBJ2-7, with TRBD1 as a possible D gene (5 bases). Germline lookup yields CDR1 MDHEN and CDR2 SYDVKM. The CDR3 is 12 amino acids. Trimming took off 8 bases at V and 0 bases at J, with 8 bases between the two ends. CDR3 loop: CASRTSSYEQYF. CDR3 coding DNA: TGTGCCAGCCGGACATCCTCCTACGAGCAGTACTTC.

The V gene is TRBV29-1, the J gene TRBJ2-7; maybe TRBD1 (6 bases). The V and J ends lost 7 bases and 0 bases respectively, with 16 bases between them. The V gene's germline CDR1 is SQVTM and CDR2 ANQGSEA. The CDR3 length is 14 residues. In DNA, the CDR3 is TGCAGCGCTGCAGGGGACACATACTCCTACGAGCAGTACTTC. Encoded protein: CSAAGDTYSYEQYF.